This T cell receptor beta chain was observed in a study of PD-1 blockade in mismatch repair-deficient tumors. Study-wide findings and caveats: Tumor-resident clones, often absent from pretreatment blood, expanded after pembrolizumab and then contracted.

Data came from immunoSEQ multiplex PCR; TCRdb stores just in-frame clones and leaves some out. The sample includes more than 30,000 clones, approximately 85% of them seen just once. With V trimmed by 0 bases and J by 4 bases, 5 bases remained unmatched. Germline assignment: CDR1 SEHNR and CDR2 FQNEAQ (reference sequence). The CDR3 is 16 amino acids. All patients were mismatch repair deficient, assessed by either PCR or immunohistochemistry. TCRs were sequenced from a few patients responding to pembrolizumab. Notes on this clone: Antigen: not known.

The sample here was peripheral blood, taken about 80 weeks after starting pembrolizumab. This clonotype was obtained from an adult with mismatch repair-deficient cancer. The chain is built from TRBV7-9 and TRBJ1-2, with 10 bases aligning to TRBD1. This CDR3 is CASSLARQGAVYGYTF. DNA for the CDR3: TGTGCCAGCAGCTTAGCGAGACAGGGGGCTGTCTATGGCTACACCTTC. The full variable domain, its missing parts supplied by reference TRBV7-9 and TRBJ1-2, is DTGVSQNPRHKITKRGQNVTFRCDPISEHNRLYWYRQTLGQGPEFLTYFQNEAQLEKSRLLSDRFSAERPKGSFSTLEIQRTEQGDSAMYLCASSLARQGAVYGYTFGSGTRLTVV.